Shown below are 29 T cell receptor beta chains from a single sample sequenced in a study of CD8+ T cells in alopecia areata. In each case, RNA was isolated and then reverse transcribed into cDNA as the sequencing template. Measured with immunoSEQ multiplex PCR; TCRdb has only the in-frame clones, and not every one. Of some 190,000 clones detected, approximately 61% appear once; the ten largest clones hold over 1%. Treatment defined: oral pan-JAK inhibitor, 5-10 mg twice daily. The specimen was CD4+ T cells sorted from blood, collected at week 24, from a patient treated with tofacitinib. The receptors shown here come from a human donor with alopecia areata.

The chain has TRBV19 and TRBJ2-2, with 7 bases aligning to TRBD1. From germline, CDR1 is LNHDA and CDR2 SQIVND (reference sequence). The CDR3 has 15 amino acids. The trim removed 10 bases at V and 0 bases at J, leaving 8 bases unmatched. CDR3: CATSSTGSNTGELFF. In DNA form, the CDR3 reads TGTGCCACTTCATCGACAGGGTCGAACACCGGGGAGCTGTTTTTT.

The chain uses TRBV15 and TRBJ1-5; the match to TRBD1 covers 12 bases. The germline gives CDR1 LNHNV, CDR2 YYDKDF (reference sequence). Losses at the gene ends were 0 bases for V and 3 bases for J; bases not matched to a gene: 15. The CDR3 is 21 amino acids. The CDR3 DNA reads TGTGCCACCAGCAGAGATCGAGAAGGGGACAGGGGGCGGACAATCAATCAGCCCCAGCATTTT. Translation: CATSRDREGDRGRTINQPQHF.

The rearrangement links TRBV11-2 to TRBJ2-1; no firm D call. Germline CDR1 and CDR2: SGHAT and FQNNGV. The CDR3 is 14 amino acids. The V and J ends lost 3 bases and 2 bases respectively, with 8 bases between them. CDR3 amino acids: CASSFELTYNEQFF. The CDR3, as DNA: TGTGCCAGCAGCTTCGAACTTACCTACAATGAGCAGTTCTTC.

In its sample, this clone was seen a few times. The chain combines TRBV29-1 with TRBJ1-1, with TRBD1 identical over 7 bases. V shed 3 bases and J 7 bases; nucleotides not matched to a gene: 2. The CDR3 extends over 11 amino acids. Germline loops: CDR1 SQVTM, CDR2 ANQGSEA. This chain's CDR3 is CSVDRGNEAFF. CDR3 DNA sequence: TGCAGCGTTGACAGGGGGAATGAAGCTTTCTTT.

The V call is TRBV7-8, the J call TRBJ1-4; maybe TRBD1 (5 bases). The CDR3 has 13 residues. Germline V gene lookup returns CDR1 SGHVS and CDR2 FQNEAQ. Between the trimmed V and J ends, which lost 7 bases and 7 bases, there was a span of 13 bases. The CDR3 DNA sequence: TGTGCCAGCACCCAACGGGGCGGTGAAAAACTGTTTTTT. Translating it yields CASTQRGGEKLFF.

This clone was recorded only once. This chain connects TRBV5-1 to TRBJ1-2, with a weak D call TRBD1 (5 bases). This CDR3 has 14 amino acids. Trimming took off 4 bases at V and 1 base at J, with 11 bases between the two ends. The V gene's germline CDR1 is SGHRS and CDR2 YFSETQ. CDR3 coding DNA: TGCGCCAGCAGCCCAGCCCAGGGTAACTATGGCTACACCTTC. This sequence encodes CASSPAQGNYGYTF.

This chain links TRBV13 with TRBJ1-5; perhaps TRBD1 as D (5 bases). V was pared by 3 bases and J by 6 bases, with 12 bases between. The germline V gene encodes CDR1 PRHDT and CDR2 FYEKMQ (reference sequence). This CDR3 contains 14 residues. The CDR3 sequence: CASSFGLQGQPQHF. CDR3 nucleotide sequence: TGTGCCAGCAGCTTCGGTCTGCAGGGTCAGCCCCAGCATTTT.

This clone was observed a single time. The chain recombines TRBV2 with TRBJ2-1; tentative D call: TRBD2 (7 bases). The CDR3 extends over 15 amino acids. Per germline, CDR1 SNHLY and CDR2 FYNNEI. V lost 2 bases, J lost 2 bases, and 10 bases lay in between. CDR3 in amino acids: CASSERGGAYNEQFF. Written as DNA, the CDR3 is TGTGCCAGCAGTGAAAGAGGGGGGGCCTACAATGAGCAGTTCTTC.

This clone was detected once. This chain links TRBV9 with TRBJ1-2; D remains unclear. Trimming shortened V by 3 bases and J by 4 bases, and 4 bases separated the two germline ends. The CDR3 loop spans 11 amino acids. Germline CDR1 SGDLS, CDR2 YYNGEE. The CDR3 loop reads CASSDSYGYTF. In DNA, the CDR3 is TGTGCCAGCAGCGATAGCTATGGCTACACCTTC. Supplemented by reference TRBV9 and TRBJ1-2, the full variable domain reads DSGVTQTPKHLITATGQRVTLRCSPRSGDLSVYWYQQSLDQGLQFLIQYYNGEERAKGNILERFSAQQFPDLHSELNLSSLELGDSALYFCASSDSYGYTFGSGTRLTVV.

The gene calls are TRBV5-4 and TRBJ2-1; 7 bases agree with TRBD2. Unmatched junction bases numbered 6, after V lost 4 bases and J lost 5 bases. Germline V gene lookup returns CDR1 SGHNT and CDR2 YYREEE (reference sequence). The CDR3 has 14 amino acids. The CDR3 reads CASSPGGGNNEQFF. The CDR3 DNA reads as TGTGCCAGCAGCCCGGGCGGGGGTAACAATGAGCAGTTCTTC.

This clone showed up many times. Additional DNA sequences in this sample encode the identical CDR3. The J gene is TRBJ2-1, the V gene TRBV29-1, with D hard to call. The CDR3 consists of 10 residues. Germline CDR1 is SQVTM and CDR2 is ANQGSEA. The V gene lost 4 bases and the J gene lost 4 bases, with 2 bases spanning the gap. The DNA for the CDR3 is TGCAGCGTTGTGTACAATGAGCAGTTCTTC. Its protein product is CSVVYNEQFF.

V gene TRBV4-1 combines with J gene TRBJ2-7; the match to TRBD2 covers 7 bases. The CDR3 runs 14 residues. Trimming at V came to 0 bases and at J to 3 bases, leaving 2 bases not matched to a gene. Germline values: CDR1 MGHRA, CDR2 YSYEKL. This chain's CDR3 is CASSQDPGGYEQYF. The CDR3 DNA reads TGCGCCAGCAGCCAAGATCCGGGGGGCTACGAGCAGTACTTC.

The rearrangement uses TRBV27 and TRBJ2-1, with a possible D match to TRBD1 (5 bases). Trimming took off 4 bases at V and 11 bases at J, with 12 bases between the two ends. This CDR3 has 12 amino acids. Germline V gene data show CDR1 as MNHEY and CDR2 as SMNVEV (reference sequence). This CDR3 is CASSWQGGQQFF. DNA of the CDR3: TGTGCCAGCAGTTGGCAGGGCGGTCAGCAGTTCTTC.

The V and J genes are TRBV7-9 and TRBJ2-7, with D maybe TRBD2 (5 bases). Deletions cut 5 bases from V and 7 bases from J, with 9 bases between. The V gene's germline CDR1 is SEHNR and CDR2 FQNEAQ (reference sequence). The CDR3 has 11 residues. The CDR3, as DNA: TGTGCCAGCAGCCAAAGAGGGGAGCAGTACTTC. This codes for CASSQRGEQYF.

About this clone: Within the sample, other DNA sequences also encode this same CDR3. The chain recombines TRBV27 with TRBJ2-1, with D possibly matching TRBD1 (6 bases). Germline assignment: CDR1 MNHEY and CDR2 SMNVEV (reference sequence). The CDR3 spans 15 residues. V lost 6 bases to trimming and J lost 2 bases, with 14 bases between them. CDR3 amino acids: CASSLGQLTYNEQFF. The CDR3 DNA is TGTGCCAGCAGCTTAGGACAGCTTACCTACAATGAGCAGTTCTTC.

The rearrangement links TRBV6-1 to TRBJ2-2; no clear D gene. V was clipped by 4 bases and J by 1 base, with 7 bases between them. The CDR3 is 14 residues long. The V gene's germline CDR1 is MNHNS and CDR2 SASEGT. DNA for the CDR3: TGTGCCAGCAGTGGGAACATGAACACCGGGGAGCTGTTTTTT. Protein product: CASSGNMNTGELFF.

The V gene is TRBV5-1, the J gene TRBJ1-4; 9 positions match TRBD1. The CDR3 spans 16 residues. Germline V gene data show CDR1 as SGHRS and CDR2 as YFSETQ. V was pared by 5 bases and J by 5 bases, with 10 bases of the junction left unmatched. CDR3 in amino acids: CASRLGRDRANEKLFF. In DNA, the CDR3 is TGCGCCAGCAGATTAGGAAGGGACAGGGCGAATGAAAAACTGTTTTTT.

J is TRBJ2-3 and V is TRBV7-2; D is ambiguous. The CDR3 loop spans 14 amino acids. V dropped 2 bases and J dropped 2 bases, with 8 bases sitting between them. The germline V gene encodes CDR1 SGHTA and CDR2 FQGNSA. As DNA, the CDR3 is TGTGCCAGCAGCTTAAGGCGGCTCACAGATACGCAGTATTTT. Amino acids: CASSLRRLTDTQYF.

The sample holds a few counts of this clone. The J gene is TRBJ2-7, the V gene TRBV4-3; the D call may be TRBD1 or TRBD2 (5 bases each). Trimming removed 0 bases at V and 4 bases at J, with 7 bases between. The CDR3 covers 13 residues. The germline CDR1 and CDR2 sequences are LGHNA and YSLEER. This CDR3 reads CASSQERGYEQYF. CDR3 nucleotide sequence: TGCGCCAGCAGCCAAGAGAGGGGTTACGAGCAGTACTTC.

This sequence joins TRBV20-1 and TRBJ2-1; the D call may be TRBD1 or TRBD2 (5 bases each). Trimming pared 5 bases from V and 13 bases from J, leaving 15 bases between. The CDR3 spans 11 residues. Germline V gene data show CDR1 as DFQATT and CDR2 as SNEGSKA (reference sequence). CDR3 nucleotide sequence: TGCAGTGCTGGGGACGAGAAAGGACAGTTCTTC. Protein sequence: CSAGDEKGQFF.

The gene calls are TRBV30 and TRBJ2-3, with 8 bases matching TRBD2. Looked up from germline, CDR1 is GTSNPN and CDR2 is SVGIG (reference sequence). Trimming at V came to 0 bases and at J to 1 base, leaving 3 bases not matched to a gene. This CDR3 spans 15 amino acids. The CDR3 spells CAWSVAGARTDTQYF. The CDR3, as DNA: TGTGCCTGGAGTGTAGCGGGGGCCCGCACAGATACGCAGTATTTT.

The chain joins TRBV30 to TRBJ1-6; D remains unclear. The CDR3 is made up of 16 amino acids. Germline assignment: CDR1 GTSNPN and CDR2 SVGIG (reference sequence). V lost 0 bases and J 8 bases, leaving 17 bases between the germline ends. The CDR3 bases are TGTGCCTGGAGTGTCTTGGGCATTATCTCGGATTCACCCCTCCACTTT. Protein product: CAWSVLGIISDSPLHF.

The J gene is TRBJ1-2, the V gene TRBV5-1, with D hard to call. Germline V CDR1 and CDR2: SGHRS, YFSETQ. This CDR3 contains 14 residues. Trimming removed 5 bases from V and 5 bases from J, with 16 bases in between. The CDR3 sequence: CASRNLRSWYGYTF. CDR3 DNA: TGCGCCAGCAGGAATCTAAGAAGTTGGTATGGCTACACCTTC.

This clone was picked up a small number of times. The chain combines TRBV30 with TRBJ1-6; D possibly corresponds to TRBD1 (5 bases). Germline V gene lookup returns CDR1 GTSNPN and CDR2 SVGIG (reference sequence). The length of the CDR3 is 13 residues. The V end was cut by 5 bases, the J end by 6 bases, with 11 bases between. For the CDR3, the DNA is TGTGCCTGGGACCAGGGACCTAATTCACCCCTCCACTTT. The encoded protein is CAWDQGPNSPLHF.

This clone was counted only a few times. The chain is built from TRBV11-3 and TRBJ2-7; unclear D gene. CDR3 length: 14 residues. Germline loops: CDR1 SGHNT, CDR2 YENEEA. Trimming pared 4 bases from V and 7 bases from J, leaving 17 bases between. Here the CDR3 reads CASSSQRGIEEQYF. CDR3 nucleotides: TGTGCCAGCAGCTCGCAGAGAGGAATTGAAGAGCAGTACTTC.

The genes are TRBV2 and TRBJ1-1, with D possibly matching TRBD1 (5 bases). The CDR3 covers 14 residues. Germline V CDR1 and CDR2: SNHLY, FYNNEI. V was pared by 7 bases and J by 0 bases, with 12 bases between. CDR3 DNA: TGTGCCAGCACCGCTGGGGCCTTGAACACTGAAGCTTTCTTT. It translates to CASTAGALNTEAFF.

The chain carries TRBV30 and TRBJ2-7; D is perhaps TRBD1 (6 bases). CDR1 is GTSNPN and CDR2 is SVGIG in the germline V gene (reference sequence). The CDR3 is 13 residues long. The V end was cut by 4 bases, the J end by 3 bases, with 13 bases between. The CDR3 is CAWKVQGGYEQYF. The CDR3 bases are TGTGCCTGGAAGGTCCAAGGGGGCTACGAGCAGTACTTC.

The chain joins TRBV11-3 to TRBJ2-7; possibly TRBD1 for D (6 bases). This CDR3 contains 12 residues. CDR1 and CDR2 from the germline V gene are SGHNT and YENEEA. V lost 5 bases to trimming and J lost 4 bases, with 9 bases between them. The DNA for the CDR3 is TGTGCCAGCAGCCCAGGGGTGTACGAGCAGTACTTC. It translates to CASSPGVYEQYF.

The chain combines TRBV2 with TRBJ2-2; the D gene is possibly TRBD2 (6 bases). The CDR3 spans 13 residues. The germline V gene encodes CDR1 SNHLY and CDR2 FYNNEI. V gave up 6 bases and J gave up 7 bases, with 12 bases separating them. In DNA, the CDR3 is TGTGCCAGCAGCACGCAGGGAGGCGGGGAGCTGTTTTTT. This translates into CASSTQGGGELFF.